This TCR beta chain was retrieved from a study of blood T cell repertoires in COVID-19. At the level of the study: From the United States, Italy and Spain came samples of acute and convalescent COVID-19.

TCRdb keeps only in-frame clones here, not all; method: immunoSEQ multiplex PCR. The table has about 200,000 clones, under 90% seen once. Cohort placement rested on clinical history that participants reported themselves. Within 2 weeks before study entry, exposed participants met a COVID-19 case. The receptor's source is a woman in her forties or fifties who had been exposed to COVID-19. The sequencing input was PBMCs or T cells enriched from blood (not recorded which).

DNA for the CDR3: TGTGCCAGCAGCGGGGGTAGCCACAATGAGCAGTTCTTC. Its protein product is CASSGGSHNEQFF. V usage is TRBV6-5 and J usage is TRBJ2-1, with D perhaps TRBD2 (6 bases). Germline lookup yields CDR1 MNHEY and CDR2 SVGAGI. The V and J ends lost 6 bases and 5 bases respectively, with 11 bases between them. This CDR3 region has 13 residues.